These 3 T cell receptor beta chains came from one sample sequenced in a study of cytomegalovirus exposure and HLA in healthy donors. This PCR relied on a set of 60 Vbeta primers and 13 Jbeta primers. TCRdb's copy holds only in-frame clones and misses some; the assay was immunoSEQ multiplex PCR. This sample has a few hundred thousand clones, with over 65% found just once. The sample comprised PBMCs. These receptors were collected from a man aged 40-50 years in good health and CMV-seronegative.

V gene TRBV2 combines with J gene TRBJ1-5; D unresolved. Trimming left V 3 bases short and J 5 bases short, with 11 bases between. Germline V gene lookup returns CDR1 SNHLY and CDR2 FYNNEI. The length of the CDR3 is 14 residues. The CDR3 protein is CASSDPADYQPQHF. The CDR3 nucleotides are TGTGCCAGCAGTGATCCGGCAGACTATCAGCCCCAGCATTTT.

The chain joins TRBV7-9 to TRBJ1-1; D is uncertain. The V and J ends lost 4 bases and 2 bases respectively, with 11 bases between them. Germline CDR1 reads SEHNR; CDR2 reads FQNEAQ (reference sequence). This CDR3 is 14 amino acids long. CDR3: CASSSDIPNTEAFF. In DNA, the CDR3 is TGTGCCAGCAGCTCCGACATACCAAACACTGAAGCTTTCTTT.

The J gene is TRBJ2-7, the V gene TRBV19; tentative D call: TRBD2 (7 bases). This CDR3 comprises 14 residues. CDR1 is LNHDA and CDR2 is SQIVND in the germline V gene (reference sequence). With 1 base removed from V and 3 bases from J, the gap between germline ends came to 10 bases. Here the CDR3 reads CASSIAGGHYEQYF. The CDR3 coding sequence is TGTGCCAGTAGTATAGCCGGGGGGCACTACGAGCAGTACTTC.